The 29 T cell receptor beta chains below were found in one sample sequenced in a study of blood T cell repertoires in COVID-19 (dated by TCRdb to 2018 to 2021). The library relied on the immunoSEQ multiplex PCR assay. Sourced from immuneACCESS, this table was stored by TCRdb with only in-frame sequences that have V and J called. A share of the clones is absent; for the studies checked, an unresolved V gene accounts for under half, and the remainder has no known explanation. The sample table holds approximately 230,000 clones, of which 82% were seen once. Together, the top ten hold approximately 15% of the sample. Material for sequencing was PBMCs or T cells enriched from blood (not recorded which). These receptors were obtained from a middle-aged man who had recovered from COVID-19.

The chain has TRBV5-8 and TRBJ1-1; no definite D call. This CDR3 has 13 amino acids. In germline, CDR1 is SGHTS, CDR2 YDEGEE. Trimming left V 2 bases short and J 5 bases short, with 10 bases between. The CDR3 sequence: CASSFISGTEAFF. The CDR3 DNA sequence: TGTGCCAGCAGCTTTATATCGGGGACTGAAGCTTTCTTT.

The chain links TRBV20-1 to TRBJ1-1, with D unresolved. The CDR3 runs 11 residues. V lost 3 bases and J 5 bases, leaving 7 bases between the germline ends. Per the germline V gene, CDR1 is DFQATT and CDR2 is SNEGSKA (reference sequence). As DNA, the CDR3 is TGCAGTGCTAGGCGCGAGACTGAAGCTTTCTTT. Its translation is CSARRETEAFF.

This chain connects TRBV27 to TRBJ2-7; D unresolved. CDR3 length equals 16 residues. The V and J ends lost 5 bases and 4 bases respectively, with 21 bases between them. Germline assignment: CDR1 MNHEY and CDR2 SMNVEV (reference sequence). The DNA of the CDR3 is TGTGCCAGCAGTCCCTTTGGTCCGCTGGCAAAATACGAGCAGTACTTC. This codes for CASSPFGPLAKYEQYF.

The CDR3 sequence: CASSPPRQGGNQPQHF. CDR3 coding DNA: TGTGCCAGCAGTCCCCCCCGACAGGGTGGAAATCAGCCCCAGCATTTT. The chain carries TRBV28 and TRBJ1-5; TRBD1 aligns across 7 bases. Germline assignment: CDR1 MDHEN and CDR2 SYDVKM. V shed 5 bases and J 4 bases; nucleotides not matched to a gene: 11. This CDR3 region has 16 residues.

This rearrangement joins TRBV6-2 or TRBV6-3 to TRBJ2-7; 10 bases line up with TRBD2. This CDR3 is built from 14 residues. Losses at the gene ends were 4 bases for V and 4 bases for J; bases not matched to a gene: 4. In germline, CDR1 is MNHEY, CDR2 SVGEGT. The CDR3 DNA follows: TGTGCCAGCAGTTTAACTAGCGGGGCTTACGAGCAGTACTTC. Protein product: CASSLTSGAYEQYF.

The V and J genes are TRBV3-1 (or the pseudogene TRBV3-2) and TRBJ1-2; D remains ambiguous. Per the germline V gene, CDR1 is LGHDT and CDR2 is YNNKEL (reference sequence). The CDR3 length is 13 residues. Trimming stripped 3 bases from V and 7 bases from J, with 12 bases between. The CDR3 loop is CASSHLAERGYTF. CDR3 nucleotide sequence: TGTGCCAGCAGCCACCTGGCAGAACGTGGCTACACCTTC.

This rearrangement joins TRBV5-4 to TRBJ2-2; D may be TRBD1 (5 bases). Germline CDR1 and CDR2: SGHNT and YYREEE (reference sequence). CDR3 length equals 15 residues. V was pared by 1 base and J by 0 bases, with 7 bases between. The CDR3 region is CASSLQGPNTGELFF. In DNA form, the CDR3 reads TGTGCCAGCAGCTTGCAGGGTCCGAACACCGGGGAGCTGTTTTTT.

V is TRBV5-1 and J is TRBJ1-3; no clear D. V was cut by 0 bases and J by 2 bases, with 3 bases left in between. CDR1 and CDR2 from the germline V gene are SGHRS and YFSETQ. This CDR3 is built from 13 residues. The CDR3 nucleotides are TGCGCCAGCAGCTTGGATACTGGAAACACCATATATTTT. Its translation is CASSLDTGNTIYF.

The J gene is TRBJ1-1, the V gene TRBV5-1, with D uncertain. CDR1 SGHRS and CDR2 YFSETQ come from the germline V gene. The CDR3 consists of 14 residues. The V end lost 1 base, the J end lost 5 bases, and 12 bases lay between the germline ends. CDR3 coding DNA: TGCGCCAGCAGCTTGAATGAGGGTGGGACTGAAGCTTTCTTT. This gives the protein CASSLNEGGTEAFF.

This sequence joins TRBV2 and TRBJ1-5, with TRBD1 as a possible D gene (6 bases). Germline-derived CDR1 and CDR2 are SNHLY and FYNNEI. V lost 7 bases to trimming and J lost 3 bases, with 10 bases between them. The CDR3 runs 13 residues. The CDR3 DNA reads TGTGCCAGCAAAGGGGACACCAATCAGCCCCAGCATTTT. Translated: CASKGDTNQPQHF.

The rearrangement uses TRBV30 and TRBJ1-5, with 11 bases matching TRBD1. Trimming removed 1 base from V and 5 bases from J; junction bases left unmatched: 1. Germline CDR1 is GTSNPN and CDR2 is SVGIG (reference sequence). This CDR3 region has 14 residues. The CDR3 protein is CAWSGTGGYQPQHF. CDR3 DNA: TGTGCCTGGAGTGGGACAGGGGGCTATCAGCCCCAGCATTTT.

DNA for the CDR3: TGTGCCACCAGTAAAAGAAGACAGGGGAGTGCGCAGTATTTT. It yields the protein CATSKRRQGSAQYF. The rearrangement links TRBV24-1 to TRBJ2-3, with 8 bases fitting TRBD1. The germline V gene encodes CDR1 KGHDR and CDR2 SFDVKD. The CDR3 covers 14 residues. The J segment lost 10 bases and the V segment lost 6 bases, leaving 11 bases of the junction unmatched.

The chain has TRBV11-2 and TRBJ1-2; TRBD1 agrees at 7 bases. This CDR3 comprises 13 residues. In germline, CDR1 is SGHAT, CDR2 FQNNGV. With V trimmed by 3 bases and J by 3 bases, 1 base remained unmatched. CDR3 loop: CASSLGQYYGYTF. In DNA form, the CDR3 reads TGTGCCAGCAGCTTGGGACAGTACTATGGCTACACCTTC.

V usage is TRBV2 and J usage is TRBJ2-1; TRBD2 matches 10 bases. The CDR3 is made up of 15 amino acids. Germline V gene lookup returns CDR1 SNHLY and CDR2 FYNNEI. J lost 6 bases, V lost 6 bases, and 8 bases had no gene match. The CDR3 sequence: CASRELAGEGNEQFF. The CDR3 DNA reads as TGTGCCAGCAGGGAGCTAGCGGGGGAGGGCAATGAGCAGTTCTTC.

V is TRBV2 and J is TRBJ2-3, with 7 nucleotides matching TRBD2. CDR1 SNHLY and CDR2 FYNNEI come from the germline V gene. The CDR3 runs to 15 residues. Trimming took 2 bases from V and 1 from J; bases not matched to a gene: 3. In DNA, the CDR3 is TGTGCCAGCAGTGAAAGGAGCGGGGGCACAGATACGCAGTATTTT. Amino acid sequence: CASSERSGGTDTQYF.

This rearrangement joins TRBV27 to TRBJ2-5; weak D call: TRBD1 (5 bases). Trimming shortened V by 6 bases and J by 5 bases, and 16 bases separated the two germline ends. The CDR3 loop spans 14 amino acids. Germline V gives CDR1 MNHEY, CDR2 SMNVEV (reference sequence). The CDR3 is CASSPTPGFETQYF. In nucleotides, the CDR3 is TGTGCCAGCAGCCCTACACCAGGGTTCGAGACCCAGTACTTC.

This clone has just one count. CDR3 nucleotide sequence: TGTGCCAGCAGCCCGTACAAGCAGCCCCAGCATTTT. Translated: CASSPYKQPQHF. The chain links TRBV28 to TRBJ1-5; D is unclear. The CDR3 contains 12 residues. Germline V lookup: CDR1 MDHEN, CDR2 SYDVKM. The ends were cut back, 6 bases at V and 7 bases at J, with 10 bases in the middle.

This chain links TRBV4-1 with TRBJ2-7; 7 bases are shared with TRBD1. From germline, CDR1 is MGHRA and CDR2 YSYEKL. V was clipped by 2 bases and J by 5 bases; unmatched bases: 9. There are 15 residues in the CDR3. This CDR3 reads CASSQPNRGTDEQYF. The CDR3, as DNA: TGCGCCAGCAGCCAACCCAACAGGGGTACGGACGAGCAGTACTTC.

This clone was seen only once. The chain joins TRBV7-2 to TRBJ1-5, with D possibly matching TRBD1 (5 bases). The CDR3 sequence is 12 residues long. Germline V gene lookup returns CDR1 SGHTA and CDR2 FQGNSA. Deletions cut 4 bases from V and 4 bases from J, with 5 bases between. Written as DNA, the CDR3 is TGTGCCAGCAGCTACAGGAATCAGCCCCAGCATTTT. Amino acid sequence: CASSYRNQPQHF.

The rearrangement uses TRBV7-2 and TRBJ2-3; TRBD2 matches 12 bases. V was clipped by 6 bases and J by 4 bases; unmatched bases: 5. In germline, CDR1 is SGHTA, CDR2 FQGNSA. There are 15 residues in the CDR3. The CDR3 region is CASSPASGGADTQYF. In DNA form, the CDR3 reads TGTGCCAGCAGTCCCGCTAGCGGGGGGGCAGATACGCAGTATTTT.

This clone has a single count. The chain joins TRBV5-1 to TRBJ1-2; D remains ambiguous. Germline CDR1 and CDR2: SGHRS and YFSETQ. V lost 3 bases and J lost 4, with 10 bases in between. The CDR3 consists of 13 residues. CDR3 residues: CASSSQPGYGYTF. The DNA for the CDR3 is TGCGCCAGCAGCTCACAGCCAGGCTATGGCTACACCTTC.

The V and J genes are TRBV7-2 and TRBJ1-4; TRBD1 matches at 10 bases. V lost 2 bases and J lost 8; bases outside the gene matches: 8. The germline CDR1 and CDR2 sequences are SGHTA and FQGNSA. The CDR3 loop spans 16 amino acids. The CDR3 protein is CASSLYWGQGSEKLFF. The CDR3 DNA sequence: TGTGCCAGCAGCTTATATTGGGGACAGGGGAGCGAAAAACTGTTTTTT.

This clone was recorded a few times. CDR3 coding DNA: TGTGCCAGCAGTGAGGGTAGGGGGCTTGTCGGGGAGCTGTTTTTT. Translating it yields CASSEGRGLVGELFF. This chain uses TRBV2 with TRBJ2-2; 7 nucleotides match TRBD1. V lost 3 bases and J lost 7; bases outside the gene matches: 8. The CDR3 spans 15 residues. Germline V gives CDR1 SNHLY, CDR2 FYNNEI. Full variable domain (rest looked up from reference TRBV2 and TRBJ2-2): EPEVTQTPSHQVTQMGQEVILRCVPISNHLYFYWYRQILGQKVEFLVSFYNNEISEKSEIFDDQFSVERPDGSNFTLKIRSTKLEDSAMYFCASSEGRGLVGELFFGEGSRLTVL.

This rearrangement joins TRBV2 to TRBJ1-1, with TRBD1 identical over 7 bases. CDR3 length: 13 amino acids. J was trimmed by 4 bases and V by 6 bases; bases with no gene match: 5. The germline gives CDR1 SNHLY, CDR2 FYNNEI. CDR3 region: CASSGDRVTEAFF. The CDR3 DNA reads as TGTGCCAGCAGCGGCGACAGGGTCACTGAAGCTTTCTTT.

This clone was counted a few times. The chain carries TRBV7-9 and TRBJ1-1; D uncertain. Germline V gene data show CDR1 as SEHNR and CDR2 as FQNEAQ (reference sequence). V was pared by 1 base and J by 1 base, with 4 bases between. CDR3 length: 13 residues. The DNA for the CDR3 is TGTGCCAGCAGCTTAGAAGCGAACACTGAAGCTTTCTTT. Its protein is CASSLEANTEAFF.

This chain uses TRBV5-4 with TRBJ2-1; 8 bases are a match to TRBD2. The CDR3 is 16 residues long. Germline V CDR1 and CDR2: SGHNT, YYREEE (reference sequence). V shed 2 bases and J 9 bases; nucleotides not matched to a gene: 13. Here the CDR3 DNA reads TGTGCCAGCAGCTTCCAGGTTCTCGGGAGCGGGGGTGAGCAGTTCTTC. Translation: CASSFQVLGSGGEQFF.

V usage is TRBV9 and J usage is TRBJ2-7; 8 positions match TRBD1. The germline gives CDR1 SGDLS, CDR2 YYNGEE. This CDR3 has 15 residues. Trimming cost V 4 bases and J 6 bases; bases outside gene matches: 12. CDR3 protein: CASSPGTGSPTEQYF. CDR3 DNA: TGTGCCAGCAGCCCCGGGACAGGCAGTCCGACCGAGCAGTACTTC.

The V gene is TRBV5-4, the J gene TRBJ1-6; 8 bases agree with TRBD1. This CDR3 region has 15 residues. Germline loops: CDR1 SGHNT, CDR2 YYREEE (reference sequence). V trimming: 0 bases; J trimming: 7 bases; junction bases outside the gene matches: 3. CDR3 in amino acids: CASSLVAGGNSPLHF. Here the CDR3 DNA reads TGTGCCAGCAGCTTGGTGGCAGGGGGCAATTCACCCCTCCACTTT.

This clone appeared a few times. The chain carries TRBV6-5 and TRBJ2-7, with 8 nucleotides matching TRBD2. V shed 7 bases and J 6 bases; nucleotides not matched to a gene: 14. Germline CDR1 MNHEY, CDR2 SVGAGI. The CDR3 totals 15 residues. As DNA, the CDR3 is TGTGCCAGCACCAAAGGAGGGACTAGATCCCTCGAGCAGTACTTC. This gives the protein CASTKGGTRSLEQYF.